This T cell receptor beta chain was obtained from a study of cytomegalovirus exposure and HLA in healthy donors. Note on this clone: Its antigen is not identified.

The V gene end was trimmed by 8 bases and the J gene end by 3 bases; junction bases not matched to a gene: 16. From germline, CDR1 is ENHRY and CDR2 SYGVKD. CDR3 size: 17 residues. Primers included in the PCR were 60 Vbeta and 13 Jbeta primers. The table came from immunoSEQ multiplex PCR; TCRdb's copy has only in-frame clones and leaves some out. There are 77,000 or so clones in the sample; around 75% occur only once, and about 7% lies in the top ten. Study-wide results and limits: Rates of TCR association differed by HLA locus in a later analysis, with DRB1 highest and HLA-C lowest. The study labeled roughly 160 TCR beta chains cytomegalovirus-associated. In a later analysis, an Asian-associated ancestry cluster reportedly showed fewer N-insertions than the 666-donor mean.

The sequenced material came from PBMCs. The chain is built from TRBV10-3 and TRBJ1-5, with 7 bases fitting TRBD1. The TCR was taken from a woman between 35 and 50 years old in good health and CMV-seronegative. The CDR3 coding sequence is TGTGCCATCCCTTCATTAAGACAGGGTGGTTCCAATCAGCCCCAGCATTTT. This sequence encodes CAIPSLRQGGSNQPQHF.